Listed below are T cell receptor beta chains from one sample, sequenced in a study of OX40 agonist ivuxolimab in advanced cancers. The data were produced by immunoSEQ multiplex PCR, yet TCRdb's version contains in-frame clones alone and is incomplete. The sample lists over 45,000 clones, roughly 77% seen once, with roughly 1.2% in the top ten. The sequences come from CD4+ or CD8+ T cells sorted from blood, collected in a trial of the OX40 agonist ivuxolimab. The source is an adult with an advanced solid tumor such as melanoma, head and neck, liver or kidney cancer. Both conserved end residues are part of each CDR3. Fields, in order: V gene, J gene, clone size, D gene, CDR3 DNA, CDR3 protein. D genes are given only for firm matches. Part of the rows lack a size; the others show once, few, many or a class for expanded clones.

>TRBV4-1|TRBJ1-2|-|-
TGCGCCAGCAGCCAAGATACGACACCGGACTATGGCCACACCTTC
CASSQDTTPDYGHTF
>TRBV30|TRBJ2-5|once|TRBD1
TGTGCCTGGAGTGTACGGCAGGGGGCACGAGGGACCCAGTACTTC
CAWSVRQGARGTQYF
>TRBV15|TRBJ2-3|-|TRBD2
TGTGCCACCAGCAGAGGCGGGGGAACAGATACGCAGTATTTT
CATSRGGGTDTQYF
>TRBV6-5|TRBJ1-2|-|-
TGTGCCAGCAGTTTCACCGACAGCGTCTATGGCTACACCTTC
CASSFTDSVYGYTF
>TRBV7-2|TRBJ2-1|-|TRBD1
TGTGCCAGCAGGAGGGAATTGGGGACAGTTTACAATGAGCAGTTCTTC
CASRRELGTVYNEQFF
>TRBV2|TRBJ1-1|-|-
TGTGCCAGCAGTGACAGGGACACTGAAGCTTTCTTT
CASSDRDTEAFF
>TRBV6-5|TRBJ1-2|once|-
TGTGCCAGCAGCCCCCTACGCCAGGCCCTTCGCTACACCTTC
CASSPLRQALRYTF
>TRBV4-1|TRBJ2-7|-|TRBD1
TGCGCCAGCAGCTTCCGGGACAGGGATACCTACGAGCAGTACTTC
CASSFRDRDTYEQYF
>TRBV7-8|TRBJ2-3|few|TRBD2
TGTGCCAGCAGTCGCTTACCCTTTAGACTCGGGCAAGCGGGGGGGATCACAGATACGCAGTATTTT
CASSRLPFRLGQAGGITDTQYF
>TRBV15|TRBJ2-1|-|TRBD2
TGTGCCACCAGCACAGGACTAGGGAACAATGAGCAGTTCTTC
CATSTGLGNNEQFF
>TRBV7-8|TRBJ2-1|-|TRBD2
TGTGCCAGCAGCTTGACTTCGGGGGCCGGGACTAGGAAGGACAATGAGCAGTTCTTC
CASSLTSGAGTRKDNEQFF